The 4 T cell receptor beta chains in this list originate from one sample, sequenced in a study of tumor and adjacent non-tumor tissue in lung cancer (dated by TCRdb to 2016 to 2019). RNA was isolated from bulk, unsorted tissue, and RNA quality was assessed with a NanoDrop ND-1000 and an Agilent 2100. For the normal lung samples, distant non-tumor tissue was collected more than 3 cm away from the tumor edge. Library method: multiplex PCR. TCRdb lists the instrument as Illumina HiSeq 2500. TCRbeta libraries were built by three rounds of nested PCR using primers (Table S4), following protocols modified from ARM-PCR. TCRdb passed the public sequencing reads through fastp at Q25 and MiXCR, retaining productive beta sequences. Each CDR3 protein gets just one entry, which takes the most common genes and DNA from the rows behind it. Present in this sample are 98,000 or so distinct CDR3 sequences, more than 80% of which were seen just once. About 29% of the sample goes to the ten largest clones.

Sequenced sample: distant non-tumor lung tissue. Receptor source: a man aged 55 to 69 with small cell lung cancer.

On this clonotype: This likely comes from a read error, as the CDR3 has no conserved phenylalanine or tryptophan at its end. The chain has TRBV10-3 and TRBJ1-1; D may be TRBD1 (5 bases). The V gene's germline CDR1 is ENHRY and CDR2 SYGVKD. The CDR3 totals 14 residues. CDR3 residues: CAISVGLEIAEAFS. The DNA for the CDR3 is TGTGCCATCAGTGTGGGACTGGAGATAGCTGAGGCTTTCTCT.

CDR3 residues: CASSRLAGLWNEQFF. Here the CDR3 DNA reads TGTGCCAGCAGCCGACTAGCGGGACTATGGAATGAGCAGTTCTTC. The gene calls are TRBV6-5 and TRBJ2-1; 11 positions match TRBD2. V lost 6 bases to trimming and J lost 7 bases; unmatched junction nucleotides: 8. Per the germline V gene, CDR1 is MNHEY and CDR2 is SVGAGI. The CDR3 extends over 15 amino acids.

The V gene is TRBV6-2 or TRBV6-3, the J gene TRBJ2-7, with 10 bases matching TRBD2. The CDR3 covers 14 residues. Germline CDR1 reads MNHEY; CDR2 reads SVGEGT. Trimming took 7 bases from V and 13 from J; bases not matched to a gene: 16. The CDR3 nucleotides read TGTGCCAGCAAGATAGCGGGAGGCCCTATGGTGCAATACTTC. Translation gives CASKIAGGPMVQYF.

J is TRBJ1-2 and V is TRBV5-6; D unclear. V lost 9 bases to trimming and J lost 4 bases, with 13 bases between them. The CDR3 sequence is 12 residues long. Germline CDR1 SGHDT, CDR2 YYEEEE. The DNA of the CDR3 is TGTGCCATCAACTTGGTTACCTATGGCTACACCTTC. Its protein product is CAINLVTYGYTF.